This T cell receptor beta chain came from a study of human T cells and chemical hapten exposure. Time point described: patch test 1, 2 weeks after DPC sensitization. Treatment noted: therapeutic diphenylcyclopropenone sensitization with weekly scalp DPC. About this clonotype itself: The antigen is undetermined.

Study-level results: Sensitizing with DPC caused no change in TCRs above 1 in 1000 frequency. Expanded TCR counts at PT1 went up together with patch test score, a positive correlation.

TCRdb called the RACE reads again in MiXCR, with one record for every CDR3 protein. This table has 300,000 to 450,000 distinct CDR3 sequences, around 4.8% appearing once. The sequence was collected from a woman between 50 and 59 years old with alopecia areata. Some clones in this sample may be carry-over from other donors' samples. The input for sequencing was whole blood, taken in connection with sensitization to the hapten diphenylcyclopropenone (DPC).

Here the CDR3 DNA reads TGTGCCGGGACAGGCCCGTTTAACGGGGAGCTGTTTTTT. It specifies CAGTGPFNGELFF. The rearrangement uses TRBV30 and TRBJ2-2; 8 nucleotides match TRBD1. The CDR3 is 13 amino acids. The germline CDR1 and CDR2 sequences are GTSNPN and SVGIG (reference sequence). J lost 7 bases, V lost 8 bases, and 9 bases had no gene match. Full variable domain (remainder filled in from reference TRBV30 and TRBJ2-2): SQTIHQWPATLVQPVGSPLSLECTVEGTSNPNLYWYRQAAGRGLQLLFYSVGIGQISSEVPQNLSASRPQDRQFILSSKKLLLSDSGFYLCAGTGPFNGELFFGEGSRLTVL.